The T cell receptor beta chain under discussion was sequenced for a study of graft-versus-host responses after intestinal transplantation. Study at large: Tacrolimus plus steroids were given to all recipients for two to three years, preceded by anti-thymocyte globulin induction.

The CDR3 spans 12 residues. Deletions cut 1 base from V and 6 bases from J, with 7 bases between. Looked up from germline, CDR1 is MDHEN and CDR2 is SYDVKM. Concerning this clone itself: Antigen: not known.

Generated by immunoSEQ multiplex PCR, the TCRdb table keeps only in-frame clones and is missing some. Among about 120,000 clones listed, approximately 95% were seen once. Overall study results and limits: High graft-versus-host to host-versus-graft clonal ratios were found in allografts of patients who had graft-donor T cell macrochimerism.

The chain links TRBV28 to TRBJ2-7; D ambiguous. This specimen consisted of unstimulated CD8+ T cells sorted from spleen or lymph node cells, obtained before intestinal transplant. The sequence was collected from a human donor who received an intestinal transplant. The DNA of the CDR3 is TGTGCCAGCAGTTTATTCCTCTCCGAGCAGTACTTC. Translation: CASSLFLSEQYF.